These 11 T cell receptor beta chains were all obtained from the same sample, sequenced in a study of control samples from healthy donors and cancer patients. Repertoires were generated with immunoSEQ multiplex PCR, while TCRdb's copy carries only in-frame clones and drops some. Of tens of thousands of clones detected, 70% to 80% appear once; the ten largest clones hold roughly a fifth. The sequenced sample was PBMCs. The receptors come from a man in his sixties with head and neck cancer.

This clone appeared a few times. CDR3 nucleotide sequence: TGTGCCAGCAGCGCCCGGGACCGCACACGAGCTTTCTTT. Its translation is CASSARDRTRAFF. This chain joins TRBV9 and TRBJ1-1, with D perhaps TRBD1 (5 bases). CDR3 size: 13 residues. Germline V gene sequence: CDR1 SGDLS, CDR2 YYNGEE. Trimming pared 3 bases from V and 10 bases from J, leaving 16 bases between.

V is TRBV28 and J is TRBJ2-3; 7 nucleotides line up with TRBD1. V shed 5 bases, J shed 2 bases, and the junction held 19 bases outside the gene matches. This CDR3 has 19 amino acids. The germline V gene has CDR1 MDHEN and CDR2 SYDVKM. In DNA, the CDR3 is TGTGCCAGCAGTGTCCTCCCGGGACAGCAGGCGTTCTACACAGATACGCAGTATTTT. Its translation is CASSVLPGQQAFYTDTQYF.

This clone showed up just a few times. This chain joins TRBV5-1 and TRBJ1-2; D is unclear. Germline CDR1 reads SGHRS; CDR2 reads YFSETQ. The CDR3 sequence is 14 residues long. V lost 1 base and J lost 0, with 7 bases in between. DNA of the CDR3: TGCGCCAGCAGCTTGACGGCGGCTAACTATGGCTACACCTTC. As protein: CASSLTAANYGYTF. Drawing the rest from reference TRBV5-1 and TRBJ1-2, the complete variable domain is KAGVTQTPRYLIKTRGQQVTLSCSPISGHRSVSWYQQTPGQGLQFLFEYFSETQRNKGNFPGRFSGRQFSNSRSEMNVSTLELGDSALYLCASSLTAANYGYTFGSGTRLTVV.

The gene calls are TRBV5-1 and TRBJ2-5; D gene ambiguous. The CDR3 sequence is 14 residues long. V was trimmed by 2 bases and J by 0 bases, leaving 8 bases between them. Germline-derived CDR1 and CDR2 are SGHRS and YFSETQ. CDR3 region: CASSLAEYQETQYF. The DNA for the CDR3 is TGCGCCAGCAGCTTAGCAGAGTACCAAGAGACCCAGTACTTC.

The CDR3: CASSPTAPGELFF. The CDR3 DNA sequence: TGTGCCAGCAGCCCTACGGCACCCGGGGAGCTGTTTTTT. The J gene is TRBJ2-2, the V gene TRBV9, with D unclear. This CDR3 has 13 residues. Trimming shortened V by 4 bases and J by 6 bases, and 10 bases separated the two germline ends. Germline V gene data show CDR1 as SGDLS and CDR2 as YYNGEE.

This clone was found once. CDR3 amino acids: CASSYRDRAAGYTF. The CDR3 coding sequence is TGTGCCAGCAGTTACCGGGACAGGGCCGCTGGCTACACCTTC. This rearrangement joins TRBV6-5 to TRBJ1-2; 9 bases line up with TRBD1. The V and J ends lost 2 bases and 7 bases, in that order; junction bases with no gene match: 5. CDR1 and CDR2 (germline): MNHEY, SVGAGI. This CDR3 has 14 residues.

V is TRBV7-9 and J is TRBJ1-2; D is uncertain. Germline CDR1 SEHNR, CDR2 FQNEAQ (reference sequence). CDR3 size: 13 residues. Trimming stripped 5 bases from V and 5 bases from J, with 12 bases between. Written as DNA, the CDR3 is TGTGCCAGCAGCGGGCTGACCGTATATGGCTACACCTTC. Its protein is CASSGLTVYGYTF.

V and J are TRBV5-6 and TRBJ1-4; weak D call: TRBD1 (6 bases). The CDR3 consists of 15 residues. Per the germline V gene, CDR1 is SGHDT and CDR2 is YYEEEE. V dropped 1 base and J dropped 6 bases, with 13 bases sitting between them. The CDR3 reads CASSLLRGSDEKLFF. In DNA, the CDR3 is TGTGCCAGCAGCTTGCTCAGGGGTTCGGATGAAAAACTGTTTTTT.

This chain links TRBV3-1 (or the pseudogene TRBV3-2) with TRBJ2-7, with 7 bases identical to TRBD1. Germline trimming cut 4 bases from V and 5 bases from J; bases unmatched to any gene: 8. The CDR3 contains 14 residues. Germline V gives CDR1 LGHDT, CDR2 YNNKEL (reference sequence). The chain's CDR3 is CASSPRQGSDEQYF. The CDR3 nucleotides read TGTGCCAGCAGCCCCCGACAGGGAAGCGACGAGCAGTACTTC.

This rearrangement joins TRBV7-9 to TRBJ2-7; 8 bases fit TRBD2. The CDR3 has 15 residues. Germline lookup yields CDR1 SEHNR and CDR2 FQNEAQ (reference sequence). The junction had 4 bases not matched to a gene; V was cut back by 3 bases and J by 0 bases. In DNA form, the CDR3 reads TGTGCCAGCAGCTTGAGCGGGGGTAGCTCCTACGAGCAGTACTTC. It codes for CASSLSGGSSYEQYF.

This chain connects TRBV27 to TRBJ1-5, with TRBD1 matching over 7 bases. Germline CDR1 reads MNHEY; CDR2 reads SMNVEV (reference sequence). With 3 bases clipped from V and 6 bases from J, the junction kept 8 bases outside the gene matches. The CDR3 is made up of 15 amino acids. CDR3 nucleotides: TGTGCCAGCAGTTTCCGACAGGGAAGAAGTCAGCCCCAGCATTTT. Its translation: CASSFRQGRSQPQHF.